This TCR beta chain was identified during a study of blood T cell repertoires in COVID-19. Study in general: Material from acute and convalescent COVID-19 was sourced from the United States, Italy and Spain.

Generated by immunoSEQ multiplex PCR, the TCRdb table keeps only in-frame clones and is missing some. Among approximately 260,000 clones, roughly 84% were seen once, and the ten largest hold around 6.3%. The ends were cut back, 8 bases at V and 5 bases at J, with 19 bases in the middle. The CDR3 totals 15 residues. From germline, CDR1 is MDHEN and CDR2 SYDVKM. V gene TRBV28 combines with J gene TRBJ1-3; weak D call: TRBD1 (5 bases). This clonotype was sampled from a woman between 45 and 60 years old who had been exposed to COVID-19. The sample was PBMCs or T cells enriched from blood (not recorded which). The CDR3 sequence is CASAGGAGERNTIYF. As DNA, the CDR3 is TGTGCCAGCGCCGGGGGTGCTGGAGAGAGAAACACCATATATTTT.